The 14 T cell receptor beta chains below all came from one sample that was sequenced in a study of shared clonotypes between healthy human individuals. The assay was immunoSEQ multiplex PCR, and TCRdb's table has in-frame clones only and misses some. The table records some 2.1 million clones, 85% to 95% of them present only once. Sequencing was carried out using naive CD4+ T cells sorted from blood. Indicated subset: CD45RA+ positively selected. The receptor source for this set is a man between 18 and 29 years old in good health.

The CDR3 reads CASSQDRTKVTGELFF. DNA for the CDR3: TGTGCCAGCAGCCAAGATAGGACAAAGGTCACCGGGGAGCTGTTTTTT. The gene calls are TRBV14 and TRBJ2-2, with D possibly TRBD1 on 5 matching bases. V shed 0 bases and J shed 4 bases, with 12 bases lying between them. Germline CDR1 and CDR2: SGHDN and FVKESK. The CDR3 consists of 16 residues.

This clone has just one count. The rearrangement uses TRBV28 and TRBJ1-2; 10 bases are shared with TRBD1. V dropped 4 bases and J dropped 4; count of bases not matched to a gene: 6. In germline, CDR1 is MDHEN, CDR2 SYDVKM. This CDR3 has 15 residues. CDR3 in amino acids: CASSSGTGVGYGYTF. The CDR3 bases are TGTGCCAGCAGTTCCGGGACAGGGGTCGGCTATGGCTACACCTTC.

This clone was seen just once. The chain joins TRBV5-1 to TRBJ2-5; 7 bases line up with TRBD1. The trim removed 3 bases at V and 5 bases at J, leaving 10 bases unmatched. This CDR3 comprises 15 residues. Looked up from germline, CDR1 is SGHRS and CDR2 is YFSETQ. CDR3 DNA sequence: TGCGCCAGCAGCTCGACAGGGCTGACGAGGGAGACCCAGTACTTC. Residues: CASSSTGLTRETQYF.

This chain uses TRBV11-2 with TRBJ2-1; tentative D call: TRBD2 (6 bases). The germline CDR1 and CDR2 sequences are SGHAT and FQNNGV. The CDR3 consists of 13 residues. V was trimmed by 4 bases and J by 12 bases, leaving 16 bases between them. CDR3 loop: CASSSRQGGGQFF. The CDR3 DNA is TGTGCCAGCAGCTCCCGCCAGGGAGGTGGGCAGTTCTTC. Using reference TRBV11-2 and TRBJ2-1 for the parts outside the CDR3, the full variable domain is EAGVAQSPRYKIIEKRQSVAFWCNPISGHATLYWYQQILGQGPKLLIQFQNNGVVDDSQLPKDRFSAERLKGVDSTLKIQPAKLEDSAVYLCASSSRQGGGQFFGPGTRLTVL.

The gene calls are TRBV5-5 and TRBJ2-3; 10 nucleotides align to TRBD2. CDR3 size: 16 residues. V gave up 3 bases and J gave up 0 bases; unmatched junction bases: 4. Germline V lookup: CDR1 SGHKS, CDR2 YYEKEE (reference sequence). The CDR3 region has the DNA TGTGCCAGCAGCTCCGGACTAGCGGACAGCACAGATACGCAGTATTTT. Protein sequence: CASSSGLADSTDTQYF.

This clone was observed a handful of times. V usage is TRBV4-1 and J usage is TRBJ2-7; 8 bases map to TRBD1. Trimming took 1 base from V and 6 from J; bases not matched to a gene: 8. CDR3 length equals 15 residues. CDR1 MGHRA and CDR2 YSYEKL come from the germline V gene. This CDR3 is CASSQGDRGRAEQYF. CDR3 coding DNA: TGCGCCAGCAGCCAAGGAGACAGGGGACGGGCCGAGCAGTACTTC.

Comments on this clone: The identical CDR3 is also encoded by other nucleotide sequences in the sample. The chain uses TRBV5-4 and TRBJ2-7; TRBD2 matches at 9 bases. Germline CDR1 reads SGHNT; CDR2 reads YYREEE (reference sequence). V dropped 2 bases and J dropped 2; count of bases not matched to a gene: 2. This CDR3 is 14 amino acids long. CDR3 sequence (DNA): TGTGCCAGCAGCTTTAGCGGGGGAACCTACGAGCAGTACTTC. This gives the protein CASSFSGGTYEQYF.

V usage is TRBV6-5 and J usage is TRBJ1-1; possible D gene TRBD1, 6 bases. The V end was cut by 4 bases, the J end by 1 base, with 13 bases between. CDR3 length: 15 amino acids. The germline V gene encodes CDR1 MNHEY and CDR2 SVGAGI. This CDR3 is CASSSPTGGNTEAFF. CDR3 DNA: TGTGCCAGCAGTTCTCCGACAGGTGGGAACACTGAAGCTTTCTTT.

J is TRBJ2-7 and V is TRBV18, with 9 bases identical to TRBD1. Germline CDR1 is KGHSH and CDR2 is LQKENI. The CDR3 is 15 amino acids. The V and J ends lost 1 base and 6 bases, in that order; junction bases with no gene match: 7. The CDR3 DNA follows: TGTGCCAGCTCACCACGGACAGGGGATAAGTCCGAGCAGTACTTC. It translates to CASSPRTGDKSEQYF.

This sequence joins TRBV27 and TRBJ1-5; TRBD1 is a possible D gene (5 bases). Germline V CDR1 and CDR2: MNHEY, SMNVEV (reference sequence). The CDR3 covers 13 residues. Trimming stripped 6 bases from V and 3 bases from J, with 9 bases between. The CDR3 DNA reads TGTGCCAGCAGGGGGCGCGACAATCAGCCCCAGCATTTT. Translation: CASRGRDNQPQHF.

This sequence joins TRBV6-6 and TRBJ1-1; unclear D gene. This CDR3 region has 13 residues. Trimming took 0 bases from V and 3 from J, leaving 5 bases between them. Per the germline V gene, CDR1 is MNHNY and CDR2 is SVGAGI (reference sequence). CDR3 DNA sequence: TGTGCCAGCAGTTACTCGACCTACACTGAAGCTTTCTTT. This encodes CASSYSTYTEAFF.

V and J are TRBV19 and TRBJ2-6; the D call may be TRBD1 or TRBD2 (5 bases each). The germline V and J ends were trimmed by 5 bases and 0 bases, with 14 bases remaining between them. CDR3 length: 17 residues. The germline V gene encodes CDR1 LNHDA and CDR2 SQIVND (reference sequence). CDR3 DNA sequence: TGTGCCAGTAGTTATGTCGTCGGGGCCTCTGGGGCCAACGTCCTGACTTTC. Translated: CASSYVVGASGANVLTF.

This sequence joins TRBV19 and TRBJ2-5, with a tentative D call TRBD1 (6 bases). Per germline, CDR1 LNHDA and CDR2 SQIVND (reference sequence). This CDR3 is 13 amino acids long. The V end lost 6 bases, the J end lost 3 bases, and 11 bases lay between the germline ends. For the CDR3, the DNA is TGTGCCAGTAGCCCACAGGGAGAAGAGACCCAGTACTTC. Its protein product is CASSPQGEETQYF.

This CDR3 reads CASSLTSGGAGQTQYF. The CDR3 DNA sequence: TGTGCCAGCTCCCTCACTAGCGGGGGGGCCGGACAGACCCAGTACTTC. This chain connects TRBV18 to TRBJ2-5; 13 bases agree with TRBD2. Looked up from germline, CDR1 is KGHSH and CDR2 is LQKENI. The CDR3 runs to 16 residues. Trimming cost V 6 bases and J 6 bases; bases outside gene matches: 10. Full variable domain (rest looked up from reference TRBV18 and TRBJ2-5): NAGVMQNPRHLVRRRGQEARLRCSPMKGHSHVYWYRQLPEEGLKFMVYLQKENIIDESGMPKERFSAEFPKEGPSILRIQQVVRGDSAAYFCASSLTSGGAGQTQYFGPGTRLLVL.